This record looks at one T cell receptor (beta chain) sequence and its context. In the original workflow: The authors estimated nucleated cell counts from reference gene primer amplification. The data were produced by immunoSEQ multiplex PCR, yet TCRdb's version contains in-frame clones alone and is incomplete. V, J and clone size derive from that table, while D and trimming were established from the DNA sequence. The table shows 95,000 to 110,000 clones, with 70% to 90% occurring only once. These data come from a study of blood T cell repertoires in COVID-19. Overall study: The United States, Italy and Spain supplied acute and convalescent COVID-19 samples.

CDR1 SQVTM and CDR2 ANQGSEA come from the germline V gene. This CDR3 comprises 14 residues. V lost 5 bases to trimming and J lost 5 bases, with 15 bases between them. The rearrangement joins TRBV29-1 to TRBJ1-4; TRBD1 might be the D (5 bases). The receptor comes from a man aged 40-50 years with active or convalescent COVID-19. Sequenced input: peripheral blood. CDR3 sequence reads: CSVTSPSGNEKLFF. Written as DNA, the CDR3 is TGCAGCGTTACGAGCCCCTCAGGGAATGAAAAACTGTTTTTT.